Listed here is a single T cell receptor beta chain. The sample originates from a study of T cell responses to AZD1222 COVID-19 vaccine. Some clones are missing from TCRdb's copy, which holds only in-frame ones; the method was immunoSEQ multiplex PCR. The table includes about 130,000 clones, 92% detected once. V lost 1 base and J 2 bases, leaving 11 bases between the germline ends. This CDR3 comprises 15 residues. Germline V CDR1 and CDR2: SEHNR, FQNEAQ (reference sequence). The chain joins TRBV7-9 to TRBJ1-2; unclear D gene. This sample comprised peripheral blood, obtained on day 0 of AZD1222 vaccination. The receptor's source is an adult in good health. This chain's CDR3 is CASSLVADANYGYTF. As DNA, the CDR3 is TGTGCCAGCAGCTTAGTAGCAGACGCGAACTATGGCTACACCTTC. Drawing the rest from reference TRBV7-9 and TRBJ1-2, the complete variable domain is DTGVSQNPRHKITKRGQNVTFRCDPISEHNRLYWYRQTLGQGPEFLTYFQNEAQLEKSRLLSDRFSAERPKGSFSTLEIQRTEQGDSAMYLCASSLVADANYGYTFGSGTRLTVV.